This TCR beta chain was documented in a study of blood T cell repertoires in COVID-19. The overall study: PBMCs, B-cell-depleted T cells, or T cells provided the cDNA or gDNA that made up the material.

Method: immunoSEQ multiplex PCR; TCRdb's copy keeps in-frame clones and lacks some. The data contain roughly 180,000 clones, around four fifths of them singletons. V shed 5 bases and J shed 0 bases, with 7 bases lying between them. Germline V gene data show CDR1 as SGHAT and CDR2 as FQNNGV. The CDR3 spans 13 residues. The chain carries TRBV11-2 and TRBJ1-2; D is undetermined. Sequencing used PBMCs or T cells enriched from blood (not recorded which). The sequence derives from a woman between 45 and 60 years old who had recovered from COVID-19. The CDR3 coding sequence is TGTGCCAGCAGCACAGATACTAACTATGGCTACACCTTC. It specifies CASSTDTNYGYTF.